This T cell receptor (beta chain) was recovered during a study of identical twins' blood T cells. TCR cDNA libraries were made from RNA using a previously described, modified protocol. Authors' analysis steps: Each donor had about 95,000 to nearly 550,000 clonotypes. TCRdb reprocessed the 5' RACE reads with MiXCR, giving one entry per CDR3 protein. These V and J calls are TCRdb output, not the study's own analysis. The table shows hundreds of thousands of distinct CDR3 sequences, with over 25% occurring only once. The CDR3 totals 14 residues. CDR1 is KGHSH, CDR2 LQKENI, per germline. The ends lost 8 bases at V and 17 bases at J; junction bases unmatched: 18. Study findings and constraints: Mainly, cloneset size products determined shared clonotypes, twins included.

This clonotype was counted only a few times. Antigen specificity is unknown. Material: PBMCs. This receptor was identified in a woman aged 18 to 55 in good health. The V gene is TRBV18, the J gene TRBJ1-4, with TRBD1 matching over 9 bases. This CDR3 is CASAKDRGRDTLFF. In DNA form, the CDR3 reads TGTGCCAGCGCAAAGGACAGGGGACGGGATACCCTCTTTTTT. Supplemented by reference TRBV18 and TRBJ1-4, the full variable domain reads NAGVMQNPRHLVRRRGQEARLRCSPMKGHSHVYWYRQLPEEGLKFMVYLQKENIIDESGMPKERFSAEFPKEGPSILRIQQVVRGDSAAYFCASAKDRGRDTLFFGSGTQLSVL.